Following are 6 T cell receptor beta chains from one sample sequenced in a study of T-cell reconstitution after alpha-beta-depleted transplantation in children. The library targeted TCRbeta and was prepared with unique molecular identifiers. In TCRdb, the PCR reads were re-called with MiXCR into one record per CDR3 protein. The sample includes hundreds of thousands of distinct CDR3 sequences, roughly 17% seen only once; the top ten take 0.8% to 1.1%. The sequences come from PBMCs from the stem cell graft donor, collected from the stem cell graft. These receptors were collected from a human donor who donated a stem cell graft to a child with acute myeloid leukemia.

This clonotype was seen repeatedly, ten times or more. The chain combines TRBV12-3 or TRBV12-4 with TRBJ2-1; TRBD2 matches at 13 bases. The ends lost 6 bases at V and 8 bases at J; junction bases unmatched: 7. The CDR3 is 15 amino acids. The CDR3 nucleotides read TGTGCCAGCAGGCTAACTAGCGGGGGGGCCTATGAGCAGTTCTTC. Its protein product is CASRLTSGGAYEQFF.

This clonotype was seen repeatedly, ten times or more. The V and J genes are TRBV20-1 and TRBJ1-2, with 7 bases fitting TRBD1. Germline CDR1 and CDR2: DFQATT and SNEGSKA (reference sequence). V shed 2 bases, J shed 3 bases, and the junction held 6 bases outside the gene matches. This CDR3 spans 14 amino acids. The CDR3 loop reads CSARPDRVDYGYTF. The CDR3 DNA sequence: TGCAGTGCTAGACCAGACAGGGTAGACTATGGCTACACCTTC.

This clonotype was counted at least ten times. This chain's CDR3 is CASSGLAPTGELFF. In DNA form, the CDR3 reads TGTGCCAGCAGTGGTCTAGCGCCCACCGGGGAGCTGTTTTTT. The chain couples TRBV6-1 to TRBJ2-2, with D tentatively TRBD2 (6 bases). This CDR3 is built from 14 residues. V lost 4 bases, J lost 4 bases, and 10 bases lay in between. CDR1 and CDR2 from the germline V gene are MNHNS and SASEGT.

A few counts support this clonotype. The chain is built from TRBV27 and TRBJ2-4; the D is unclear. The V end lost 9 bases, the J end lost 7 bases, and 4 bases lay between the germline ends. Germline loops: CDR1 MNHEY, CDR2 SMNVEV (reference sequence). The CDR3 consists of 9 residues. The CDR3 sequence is CASPNIQYF. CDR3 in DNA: TGTGCCAGTCCCAACATTCAGTACTTC.

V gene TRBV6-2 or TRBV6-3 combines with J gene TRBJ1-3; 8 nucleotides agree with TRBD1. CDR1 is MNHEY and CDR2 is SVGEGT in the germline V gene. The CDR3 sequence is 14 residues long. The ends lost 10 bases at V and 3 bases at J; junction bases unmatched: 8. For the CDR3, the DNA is TGTGCCACCTCCGGACAGGGAAGTGGAAACACCATATATTTT. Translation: CATSGQGSGNTIYF.

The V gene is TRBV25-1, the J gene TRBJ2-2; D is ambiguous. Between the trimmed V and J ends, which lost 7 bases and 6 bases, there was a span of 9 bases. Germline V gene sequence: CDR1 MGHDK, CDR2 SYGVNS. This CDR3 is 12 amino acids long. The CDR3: CASNRGPGELFF. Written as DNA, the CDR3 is TGTGCCAGCAACCGAGGTCCCGGGGAGCTGTTTTTT.